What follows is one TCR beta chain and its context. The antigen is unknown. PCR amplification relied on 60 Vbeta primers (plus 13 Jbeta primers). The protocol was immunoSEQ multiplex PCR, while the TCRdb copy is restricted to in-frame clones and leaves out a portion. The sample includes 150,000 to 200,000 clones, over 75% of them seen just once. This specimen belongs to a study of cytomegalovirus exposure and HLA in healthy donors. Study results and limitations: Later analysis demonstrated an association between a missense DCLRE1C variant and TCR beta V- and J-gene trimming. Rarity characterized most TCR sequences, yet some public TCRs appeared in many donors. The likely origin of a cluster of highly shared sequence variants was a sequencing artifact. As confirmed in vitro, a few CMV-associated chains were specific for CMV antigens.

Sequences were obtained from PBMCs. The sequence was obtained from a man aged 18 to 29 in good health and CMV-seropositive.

The CDR3 is CAWSTTGTVYNEQFF. As DNA, the CDR3 is TGTGCCTGGAGTACTACAGGGACGGTCTACAATGAGCAGTTCTTC. The chain has TRBV30 and TRBJ2-1; possible D gene TRBD1, 6 bases. The CDR3 runs 15 residues. V lost 2 bases, J lost 3 bases, and 14 bases lay in between. Germline V gives CDR1 GTSNPN, CDR2 SVGIG (reference sequence). The variable domain in full, completed from reference TRBV30 and TRBJ2-1, reads SQTIHQWPATLVQPVGSPLSLECTVEGTSNPNLYWYRQAAGRGLQLLFYSVGIGQISSEVPQNLSASRPQDRQFILSSKKLLLSDSGFYLCAWSTTGTVYNEQFFGPGTRLTVL.